This is a list of T cell receptor beta chains from one sample in a study of blood T cell repertoires in COVID-19. Libraries were prepared by immunoSEQ multiplex PCR; TCRdb keeps only in-frame clonotypes and omits some of them. The sample has some 290,000 clones, just over 90% seen once. Sequencing was performed on PBMCs or T cells enriched from blood (not recorded which). The source is a woman in her forties with acute COVID-19. The CDR3 runs from the conserved cysteine through the conserved F or W. Fields, in order: clone size, D gene, V gene, J gene, CDR3 DNA, CDR3 protein. D genes are given only for firm matches. Clone size is stated in some rows and not others, as once, few, many or a class when expanded.

>-|-|TRBV28|TRBJ1-1
TGTGCCAGCATCGCCGACGGGGGGCTAGTTACTGAAGCTTTCTTT
CASIADGGLVTEAFF
>-|-|TRBV3-1/TRBV3-2|TRBJ1-3
TGTGCCAGCAGCGCAGGAGGTCTCGGCACCATATATTTT
CASSAGGLGTIYF
>-|TRBD1|TRBV5-1|TRBJ1-5
TGCGCCAGCAGCCCCGGACAGGGGAATCAGCCCCAGCATTTT
CASSPGQGNQPQHF
>-|-|TRBV29-1|TRBJ1-2
TGCAGCGTCCTGAGGGATGGAGTCTATGGCTACACCTTC
CSVLRDGVYGYTF
>-|-|TRBV7-6|TRBJ1-1
TGTGCCAGCAGCCGCGGGTCTGGAGGGGTGGCTGAAGCTTTCTTT
CASSRGSGGVAEAFF
>-|TRBD2|TRBV5-6|TRBJ2-2
TGTGCCAGCAGACTTTATAGCGGGTCCACCACCGGGGAGCTGTTTTTT
CASRLYSGSTTGELFF
>-|-|TRBV7-2|TRBJ1-1
TGTGCCAGCAGCTCCATGGGCCCGAACACTGAAGCTTTCTTT
CASSSMGPNTEAFF
>-|TRBD1|TRBV2|TRBJ2-7
TGTGCCAGCAGTCCGCGCCGGAGATATAGGACAGGGGGCTACGAGCAGTACTTC
CASSPRRRYRTGGYEQYF
>-|TRBD1|TRBV30|TRBJ1-2
TGTGCCGGTTACAGGGGCCCGGTCGGCTACACCTTC
CAGYRGPVGYTF
>-|TRBD2|TRBV5-3|TRBJ2-1
TGTGCCAGAAGCTTTTTAGCGGGGATCTACAATGAGCAGTTCTTC
CARSFLAGIYNEQFF
>-|TRBD1|TRBV7-9|TRBJ1-6
TGTGCCAGCAGACAAACGGGACAGGGGTATTCACCCCTCCACTTT
CASRQTGQGYSPLHF
>-|-|TRBV27|TRBJ2-6
TGTGCCAGCAGTTTCACGGGATCTGGGGCCAACGTCCTGACTTTC
CASSFTGSGANVLTF
>-|-|TRBV5-6|TRBJ1-1
TGTGCCAGCAGCCGGGATTTTGAAGCTTTCTTT
CASSRDFEAFF
>-|-|TRBV19|TRBJ1-3
TGTGCCACTACTCTCCGGGGATCTGGAAACACCATATATTTT
CATTLRGSGNTIYF
>-|TRBD2|TRBV6-5|TRBJ2-3
TGTGCCAGCAGTTATAAGGGACTAGCGGAGTATACGCAGTATTTT
CASSYKGLAEYTQYF
>-|TRBD1|TRBV6-2/TRBV6-3|TRBJ1-5
TGTGCCAGCAGTTTGGGGACAGGGAGGGATCAGCCCCAGCATTTT
CASSLGTGRDQPQHF
>-|-|TRBV7-8|TRBJ2-1
TGTGCCAGCAGCTTGCCAGGGGAATACGTCAACAATGAGCAGTTCTTC
CASSLPGEYVNNEQFF
>-|-|TRBV2|TRBJ1-5
TGTGCCAGCAGTGAGGCCAGGGGCAGTCAGCCCCAGCATTTT
CASSEARGSQPQHF
>-|-|TRBV4-1|TRBJ2-1
TGCGCCAGCAGCCAAGATACGGGTACATCCTACAATGAGCAGTTCTTC
CASSQDTGTSYNEQFF
>-|-|TRBV27|TRBJ2-3
TGTGCCAGCAGCCGTAGGGGGGGCGCGGCAACAATGACGCAGTATTTT
CASSRRGGAATMTQYF
>once|-|TRBV15|TRBJ1-4
TGTGCCACCAGCAGAGATACGCAGGGTGGTGAAAAACTGTTTTTT
CATSRDTQGGEKLFF
>-|-|TRBV30|TRBJ2-2
TGTGCCTGGAACAGAGGGACCGGGGAGCTGTTTTTT
CAWNRGTGELFF
>-|-|TRBV6-1|TRBJ2-7
TGTGCCAGCAGTGAATATAGCAGGGGCTCCTACGAGCAGTACTTC
CASSEYSRGSYEQYF
>-|-|TRBV5-8|TRBJ2-7
TGTGCCAGCAGCTTGGTTCGACGGCGGGGAGGCGAGCAGTACTTC
CASSLVRRRGGEQYF
>-|-|TRBV25-1|TRBJ1-1
TGTGCCAGCAGTGAAGGCCCCTTGAAGACTGAAGCTTTCTTT
CASSEGPLKTEAFF
>-|-|TRBV6-5|TRBJ1-2
TGTGCCAGCAGTTACTCCTCCCCCAGAACAGATTATGGCTACACCTTC
CASSYSSPRTDYGYTF
>once|TRBD2|TRBV30|TRBJ2-7
TGTGCCTGGAGTGCGGGGACTAGCGGGTCCTACGAGCAGTACTTC
CAWSAGTSGSYEQYF
>-|-|TRBV28|TRBJ1-6
TGTGCCAGCAGGGCGGGACTCCTAAGCTCCTATAATTCACCCCTCCACTTT
CASRAGLLSSYNSPLHF